A selection of T cell receptor beta chains follows, all from one sample in a study of blood T cells in healthy people across ages. TCRdb passed the 5' RACE reads through MiXCR, listing each CDR3 protein once. The sample lists about 1.7 million distinct CDR3 sequences, over 25% seen once, with 7.7% in the top ten. Material for sequencing was blood. These receptors were collected from a woman in her twenties or thirties in good health. Each CDR3 is given with its conserved first and last residue. A D gene is named only where the DNA matches it firmly. Only part of the rows carry a size: once, few, many, or a class if the clone is expanded.

D	V	J	size	CDR3	DNA
NA	TRBV7-2	TRBJ1-1	many	CASSLGQKNTEAFF	TGTGCCAGCAGCTTGGGGCAGAAGAACACTGAAGCTTTCTTT
NA	TRBV12-3/TRBV12-4	TRBJ2-5	few	CASSFRGRGGTQYF	TGTGCCAGCAGTTTCCGGGGCAGGGGGGGGACCCAGTACTTC
NA	TRBV16	TRBJ2-3	NA	CASSAITADTQYF	TGTGCCAGCAGCGCAATAACAGCAGATACGCAGTATTTT
NA	TRBV12-3/TRBV12-4	TRBJ2-5	few	CASGSWSHQETQYF	TGTGCCAGCGGGTCTTGGAGTCATCAAGAGACCCAGTACTTC
TRBD2	TRBV4-2	TRBJ2-5	NA	CASSQDWTSVGETQYF	TGTGCCAGCAGCCAAGATTGGACTAGCGTAGGCGAGACCCAGTACTTC
NA	TRBV7-2	TRBJ2-1	NA	CASSFRQNQETQFF	TGTGCCAGCAGCTTTCGTCAGAACCAAGAGACCCAGTTCTTC
TRBD1	TRBV7-9	TRBJ2-4	NA	CACSHTTGGHYNEQYF	TGTGCCTGCAGCCATACGACAGGGGGTCACTACAATGAGCAGTACTTC
TRBD2	TRBV7-2	TRBJ2-1	few	CASSLNLAGSNEQFF	TGTGCCAGCAGCTTAAACCTAGCGGGTAGCAATGAGCAGTTCTTC
NA	TRBV7-6	TRBJ2-3	NA	CASNSGESTDTQYF	TGTGCCAGCAACAGCGGAGAGTCCACAGATACGCAGTATTTT
NA	TRBV24-1	TRBJ1-1	NA	CATSDTRVENTEAFF	TGTGCCACCAGTGATACCCGGGTGGAGAACACTGAAGCTTTCTTT
TRBD1	TRBV24-1	TRBJ2-7	NA	CATSDWDSREQYF	TGTGCCACCAGTGACTGGGACAGCCGCGAGCAGTACTTC
TRBD2	TRBV5-1	TRBJ2-7	few	CASSGWTSGDEQYF	TGCGCCAGCAGCGGGTGGACTAGCGGGGATGAGCAGTACTTC
TRBD2	TRBV11-2	TRBJ2-3	NA	CASSSLAGVSTDTQYF	TGTGCCAGCAGCTCATTAGCGGGGGTTAGCACAGATACGCAGTATTTT
TRBD2	TRBV6-2/TRBV6-3	TRBJ2-1	few	CASSYSGLAGGSSYNEQFF	TGTGCCAGCAGTTATTCGGGACTAGCGGGGGGGAGCTCCTACAATGAGCAGTTCTTC
NA	TRBV12-3/TRBV12-4	TRBJ2-3	NA	CASTLRFAGADTQYF	TGTGCCAGCACCCTTAGGTTTGCGGGCGCGGATACGCAGTATTTT
NA	TRBV24-1	TRBJ1-1	NA	CATSDHISGGAFF	TGTGCCACCAGTGACCACATTTCGGGGGGAGCTTTCTTT
TRBD2	TRBV20-1	TRBJ2-7	few	CSARGKPSGRALYNEQYF	TGCAGTGCTAGAGGTAAACCAAGCGGGAGGGCTCTCTACAATGAGCAGTACTTC
NA	TRBV10-3	TRBJ2-1	few	CAISESTSEQFF	TGTGCCATCAGTGAGTCGACTAGTGAGCAGTTCTTC
NA	TRBV12-3/TRBV12-4	TRBJ2-7	few	CASSPRRPLYEQYF	TGTGCCAGCAGTCCCCGGAGACCCCTCTACGAGCAGTACTTC
TRBD1	TRBV4-3	TRBJ1-2	few	CASSPERTGYGYTF	TGCGCCAGCAGCCCTGAGAGGACAGGCTATGGCTACACCTTC
TRBD1	TRBV12-3/TRBV12-4	TRBJ2-1	once	CAGNTGTGDNEQFF	TGTGCCGGCAATACCGGGACAGGGGACAATGAGCAGTTCTTC
TRBD2	TRBV3-1	TRBJ2-4	NA	CASSQEILAGGLDDNIQYF	TGTGCCAGCAGCCAAGAAATACTAGCGGGAGGGTTGGATGACAACATTCAGTACTTC
NA	TRBV10-3	TRBJ2-7	NA	CAVSESRSSYEQYF	TGTGCCGTCAGTGAGTCGCGGAGCTCCTACGAGCAGTACTTC
TRBD2	TRBV27	TRBJ2-1	few	CASSSGTSGGAGQFF	TGTGCCAGCAGCTCCGGGACTAGCGGGGGGGCGGGACAGTTCTTC
NA	TRBV11-2	TRBJ2-5	few	CASTSRGIQETQYF	TGTGCCAGCACCTCTAGAGGGATTCAAGAGACCCAGTACTTC
TRBD1	TRBV20-1	TRBJ1-3	NA	CSASQGDGNTIYF	TGCAGTGCTAGCCAGGGGGACGGAAACACCATATATTTT
NA	TRBV9	TRBJ2-3	NA	CASSVERDKPDTQYF	TGTGCCAGCAGCGTCGAGCGGGACAAACCAGATACGCAGTATTTT
NA	TRBV5-1	TRBJ1-1	NA	CASTTDRNTEAFF	TGCGCCAGCACCACCGACAGGAACACTGAAGCTTTCTTT
NA	TRBV28	TRBJ2-7	few	CASRPTGSPSEQYF	TGTGCCAGCAGACCAACAGGGAGCCCTTCCGAGCAGTACTTC
TRBD2	TRBV7-3	TRBJ2-2	few	CASTPGGPTGELFF	TGTGCCAGCACCCCGGGGGGGCCGACCGGGGAGCTGTTTTTT
NA	TRBV5-1	TRBJ1-1	NA	CASSLGASFSEAFF	TGCGCCAGCAGCTTGGGGGCGTCTTTTAGTGAAGCTTTCTTT
NA	TRBV7-2	TRBJ2-1	few	CANSPQGRTMNEQFF	TGTGCCAACAGCCCGCAGGGGAGAACGATGAATGAGCAGTTCTTC
TRBD1	TRBV5-6	TRBJ1-4	NA	CASSLGDSGKLFF	TGTGCCAGCAGCCTAGGGGACAGCGGAAAACTGTTTTTT
TRBD1	TRBV12-3/TRBV12-4	TRBJ1-4	NA	CASSPQGAFGEKLFF	TGTGCCAGCAGTCCCCAGGGGGCCTTTGGTGAAAAACTGTTTTTT
NA	TRBV15	TRBJ1-5	few	CATSRVWGAQGNQPQHF	TGTGCCACCAGCAGAGTATGGGGGGCCCAGGGCAATCAGCCCCAGCATTTT